The 20 T cell receptor beta chains given below trace back to one sample, sequenced in a study of identifying expanded T cells in peripheral blood. Libraries were prepared by immunoSEQ multiplex PCR; TCRdb keeps only in-frame clonotypes and omits some of them. The sample records around 100,000 clones, 70% to 90% being singletons. Material: blood. Receptor source: a person aged 18 to 75 in good health.

This clone showed up just once. This chain uses TRBV10-3 with TRBJ2-3; 7 nucleotides match TRBD2. V was pared by 4 bases and J by 0 bases, with 4 bases of the junction left unmatched. This CDR3 region has 15 residues. Germline V gene sequence: CDR1 ENHRY, CDR2 SYGVKD. The chain's CDR3 is CAISASGASTDTQYF. The DNA of the CDR3 is TGTGCCATCAGTGCTAGCGGAGCTAGCACAGATACGCAGTATTTT.

The chain uses TRBV9 and TRBJ2-1; 15 bases match TRBD2. J gave up 6 bases and V 0 bases, and 4 bases lay outside the gene matches. This CDR3 spans 17 amino acids. CDR1 and CDR2 (germline): SGDLS, YYNGEE. The CDR3 region has the DNA TGTGCCAGCAGCGTAGGGACTAGCGGGGGGGCCAGCAATGAGCAGTTCTTC. Translated, it gives CASSVGTSGGASNEQFF. The whole variable domain, remainder taken from reference TRBV9 and TRBJ2-1, is DSGVTQTPKHLITATGQRVTLRCSPRSGDLSVYWYQQSLDQGLQFLIQYYNGEERAKGNILERFSAQQFPDLHSELNLSSLELGDSALYFCASSVGTSGGASNEQFFGPGTRLTVL.

This clone has just one count. The gene calls are TRBV7-2 and TRBJ1-6; no reliable D call. V was shortened by 7 bases and J by 0 bases, with 10 bases between the two germline ends. CDR1 and CDR2 from the germline V gene are SGHTA and FQGNSA. This CDR3 region has 15 residues. The CDR3 bases are TGTGCCAGCAAACCACCAGGCTCCTATAATTCACCCCTCCACTTT. Translation: CASKPPGSYNSPLHF.

The V and J genes are TRBV2 and TRBJ1-5, with D perhaps matching TRBD1 (6 bases). Germline CDR1 SNHLY, CDR2 FYNNEI. The V and J ends lost 7 bases and 0 bases respectively, with 13 bases between them. CDR3 size: 15 residues. Here the CDR3 DNA reads TGTGCCAGCAAGCTGGACAGCTATAGCAATCAGCCCCAGCATTTT. The encoded protein is CASKLDSYSNQPQHF.

This chain connects TRBV6-5 to TRBJ2-7, with 7 bases fitting TRBD1. Germline CDR1 MNHEY, CDR2 SVGAGI. This CDR3 comprises 16 residues. V dropped 4 bases and J dropped 2; count of bases not matched to a gene: 11. Written as DNA, the CDR3 is TGTGCCAGCAGTTCCCTGGGACAGCCTCAACCCTACGAGCAGTACTTC. It translates to CASSSLGQPQPYEQYF.

The V call is TRBV5-1, the J call TRBJ1-4, with a weak D call TRBD1 (6 bases). Germline CDR1 is SGHRS and CDR2 is YFSETQ. The V gene lost 1 base and the J gene lost 8 bases, with 15 bases spanning the gap. This CDR3 contains 15 residues. The CDR3 spells CASSLLGDTSEKLFF. Here the CDR3 DNA reads TGCGCCAGCAGCTTGTTGGGGGACACGAGCGAAAAACTGTTTTTT.

The genes are TRBV5-3 and TRBJ2-1, with D tentatively TRBD1 (6 bases). TRBV5-3 is an ORF, with its function uncertain. V lost 2 bases and J 0 bases, leaving 9 bases between the germline ends. The CDR3 sequence is 15 residues long. DNA for the CDR3: TGTGCCAGAAGCTTAGAAGGGGGCTCCTACAATGAGCAGTTCTTC. Translation: CARSLEGGSYNEQFF.

V is TRBV10-3 and J is TRBJ1-5; the match to TRBD1 covers 7 bases. V shed 0 bases and J 3 bases; nucleotides not matched to a gene: 8. This CDR3 comprises 17 residues. Germline V gene data show CDR1 as ENHRY and CDR2 as SYGVKD. CDR3 DNA sequence: TGTGCCATCAGTGAGTCGTACTCAGGGGGATCCAATCAGCCCCAGCATTTT. This sequence encodes CAISESYSGGSNQPQHF.

The rearrangement joins TRBV13 to TRBJ2-1, with unresolved D. The CDR3 is made up of 16 amino acids. Germline lookup yields CDR1 PRHDT and CDR2 FYEKMQ (reference sequence). Trimming cost V 2 bases and J 0 bases, with 11 bases left between them. The CDR3 spells CASSLLDASSYNEQFF. For the CDR3, the DNA is TGTGCCAGCAGCTTATTGGACGCGAGCTCCTACAATGAGCAGTTCTTC.

The chain joins TRBV6-6 to TRBJ2-7; 8 nucleotides line up with TRBD2. Trimming cost V 1 base and J 6 bases; bases outside gene matches: 2. In germline, CDR1 is MNHNY, CDR2 SVGAGI (reference sequence). The CDR3 consists of 13 residues. The CDR3 spells CASSYFGGGEQYF. CDR3 nucleotides: TGTGCCAGCAGTTACTTCGGGGGGGGCGAGCAGTACTTC.

The count of this clone is one. V and J are TRBV5-1 and TRBJ2-3, with no clear D. Trimming left V 4 bases short and J 2 bases short, with 14 bases between. The germline V gene has CDR1 SGHRS and CDR2 YFSETQ. The CDR3 loop spans 15 amino acids. The CDR3 region has the DNA TGCGCCAGCAGCGCGCCGGATACGCACACAGATACGCAGTATTTT. Translated: CASSAPDTHTDTQYF. The variable domain in full, completed from reference TRBV5-1 and TRBJ2-3, reads KAGVTQTPRYLIKTRGQQVTLSCSPISGHRSVSWYQQTPGQGLQFLFEYFSETQRNKGNFPGRFSGRQFSNSRSEMNVSTLELGDSALYLCASSAPDTHTDTQYFGPGTRLTVL.

This clone was recorded only once. V is TRBV6-5 and J is TRBJ2-1; maybe TRBD2 (6 bases). The CDR3 loop spans 13 amino acids. Germline lookup yields CDR1 MNHEY and CDR2 SVGAGI. Trimming removed 6 bases at V and 6 bases at J, with 12 bases between. CDR3 protein: CASRKTRGNEQFF. CDR3 DNA: TGTGCCAGCAGGAAGACTAGGGGCAATGAGCAGTTCTTC.

The chain links TRBV7-2 to TRBJ1-5; 9 bases fit TRBD1. After removal of 3 bases from V and 7 bases from J, the junction contained 7 bases not matched to a gene. CDR3 length equals 15 residues. Germline lookup yields CDR1 SGHTA and CDR2 FQGNSA. In DNA, the CDR3 is TGTGCCAGCAGCTTCGGACAGGGGTCCGTCCAGCCCCAGCATTTT. This gives the protein CASSFGQGSVQPQHF.

The chain is built from TRBV21-1 and TRBJ2-6. TRBV21-1 is marked as a pseudogene. CDR3 length: 19 amino acids. This CDR3 is CASSESSPLFFLRSNVLTF. For the CDR3, the DNA is TGTGCCAGCAGTGAATCCTCTCCCCTTTTTTTTCTTAGGTCCAACGTCCTGACTTTC.

This clone has more than one count but fewer than ten. This rearrangement joins TRBV19 to TRBJ2-5; D possibly uses TRBD1 or TRBD2 (5 bases each). CDR3 length equals 13 residues. Germline-derived CDR1 and CDR2 are LNHDA and SQIVND (reference sequence). Trimming took 6 bases from V and 1 from J, leaving 9 bases between them. The CDR3 loop reads CASSPGSQETQYF. The CDR3 DNA reads as TGTGCCAGTAGCCCAGGGAGCCAAGAGACCCAGTACTTC. The full variable domain, its missing parts supplied by reference TRBV19 and TRBJ2-5, is DGGITQSPKYLFRKEGQNVTLSCEQNLNHDAMYWYRQDPGQGLRLIYYSQIVNDFQKGDIAEGYSVSREKKESFPLTVTSAQKNPTAFYLCASSPGSQETQYFGPGTRLLVL.

Only a few counts were recorded for this clone. V and J are TRBV4-1 and TRBJ2-5, with D tentatively TRBD1 or TRBD2 (5 bases each). There are 15 residues in the CDR3. V gave up 0 bases and J gave up 5 bases, with 13 bases separating them. The germline CDR1 and CDR2 sequences are MGHRA and YSYEKL. DNA for the CDR3: TGCGCCAGCAGCCAAGATCTCTGGGGGTGGGAGACCCAGTACTTC. Translating gives CASSQDLWGWETQYF.

The gene calls are TRBV28 and TRBJ2-1, with 11 nucleotides matching TRBD2. The CDR3 is 11 residues long. Per germline, CDR1 MDHEN and CDR2 SYDVKM. CDR3 DNA: TGTCGTAGCGGGAGGGATAATGAGCAGTTCTTC. It specifies CRSGRDNEQFF.

This clone was picked up a small number of times. The chain is built from TRBV2 and TRBJ1-1, with D unclear. Germline CDR1 SNHLY, CDR2 FYNNEI. The CDR3 has 12 residues. Trimming shortened V by 7 bases and J by 1 base, and 7 bases separated the two germline ends. The CDR3 nucleotides are TGTGCCAGCAAGTCACAGAACACTGAAGCTTTCTTT. This sequence encodes CASKSQNTEAFF.

DNA of the CDR3: TGTGCCAGCAGCTTCCAGGGGTTTGGAAACACCATATATTTT. Translated, it gives CASSFQGFGNTIYF. The genes are TRBV7-8 and TRBJ1-3; D is possibly TRBD1 (6 bases). Germline loops: CDR1 SGHVS, CDR2 FQNEAQ. The CDR3 contains 14 residues. V shed 3 bases and J shed 3 bases, with 9 bases lying between them.

This chain uses TRBV14 with TRBJ2-3, with 9 bases identical to TRBD2. Trimming removed 4 bases from V and 1 base from J; junction bases left unmatched: 0. The germline gives CDR1 SGHDN, CDR2 FVKESK. The CDR3 runs to 14 residues. Written as DNA, the CDR3 is TGTGCCAGCAGCCCTAGCGGGGGCACAGATACGCAGTATTTT. This translates into CASSPSGGTDTQYF. Full variable domain (rest looked up from reference TRBV14 and TRBJ2-3): EAGVTQFPSHSVIEKGQTVTLRCDPISGHDNLYWYRRVMGKEIKFLLHFVKESKQDESGMPNNRFLAERTGGTYSTLKVQPAELEDSGVYFCASSPSGGTDTQYFGPGTRLTVL.